The clone carrying this T cell receptor beta chain appeared a single time. This sample stems from a study of cytomegalovirus exposure and HLA in healthy donors. Study at large: Some 180 million T cells yielded over 90 million unique TCR beta sequences in earlier analysis.

The PCR made use of 60 Vbeta and 13 Jbeta primers. Only in-frame clones appear in the TCRdb table, and some are missing; sequencing was by immunoSEQ multiplex PCR. This table has about 140,000 clones, about four fifths appearing once. V lost 3 bases and J lost 7; bases outside the gene matches: 9. The germline V gene encodes CDR1 SGHTA and CDR2 FQGNSA. This CDR3 is 15 amino acids long. The specimen sequenced was PBMCs. The chain employs TRBV7-2 and TRBJ2-1; 7 bases align to TRBD2. The receptor's source is a man aged 25-45 years in good health and CMV-seronegative. The CDR3 spells CASSFTSVLLNEQFF. In nucleotides, the CDR3 is TGTGCCAGCAGCTTCACTAGCGTTTTACTGAATGAGCAGTTCTTC.